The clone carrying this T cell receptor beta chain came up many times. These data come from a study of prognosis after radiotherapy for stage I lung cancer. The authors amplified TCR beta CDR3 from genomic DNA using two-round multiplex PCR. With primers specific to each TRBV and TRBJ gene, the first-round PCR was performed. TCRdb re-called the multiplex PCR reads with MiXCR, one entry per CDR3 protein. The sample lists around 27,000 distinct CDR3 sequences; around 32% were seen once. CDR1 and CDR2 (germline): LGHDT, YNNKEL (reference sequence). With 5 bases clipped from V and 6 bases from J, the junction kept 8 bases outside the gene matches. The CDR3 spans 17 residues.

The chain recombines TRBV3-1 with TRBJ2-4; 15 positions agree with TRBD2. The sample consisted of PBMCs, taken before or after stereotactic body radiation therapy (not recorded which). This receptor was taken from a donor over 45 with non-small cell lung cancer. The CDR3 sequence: CASSLGLAGGPGNIQYF. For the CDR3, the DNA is TGTGCCAGCAGCTTAGGACTAGCGGGGGGGCCGGGAAACATTCAGTACTTC.